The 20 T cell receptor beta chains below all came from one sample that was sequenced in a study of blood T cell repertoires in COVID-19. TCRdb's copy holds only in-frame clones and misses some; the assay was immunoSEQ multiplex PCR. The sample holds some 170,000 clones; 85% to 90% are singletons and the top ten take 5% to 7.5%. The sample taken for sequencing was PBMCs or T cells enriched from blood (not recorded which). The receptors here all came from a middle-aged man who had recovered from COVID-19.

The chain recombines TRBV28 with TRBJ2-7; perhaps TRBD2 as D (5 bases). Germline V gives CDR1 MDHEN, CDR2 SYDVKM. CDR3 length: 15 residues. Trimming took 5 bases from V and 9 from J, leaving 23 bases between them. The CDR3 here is CASSAPGNFLHGQYF. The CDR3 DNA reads TGTGCCAGCAGTGCCCCCGGGAACTTCTTACACGGGCAGTACTTC.

This CDR3 reads CGWASSYNEQFF. The CDR3 coding sequence is TGTGGGTGGGCATCTTCCTACAATGAGCAGTTCTTC. The chain is built from TRBV5-4 and TRBJ2-1; D gene uncertain. Germline-derived CDR1 and CDR2 are SGHNT and YYREEE (reference sequence). The CDR3 contains 12 residues.

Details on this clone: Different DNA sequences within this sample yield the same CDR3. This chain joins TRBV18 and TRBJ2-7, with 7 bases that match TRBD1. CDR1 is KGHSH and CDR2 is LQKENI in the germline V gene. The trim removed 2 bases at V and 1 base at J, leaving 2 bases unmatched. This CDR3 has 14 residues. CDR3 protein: CASSPGQASYEQYF. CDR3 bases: TGTGCCAGCTCACCAGGACAGGCGTCCTACGAGCAGTACTTC.

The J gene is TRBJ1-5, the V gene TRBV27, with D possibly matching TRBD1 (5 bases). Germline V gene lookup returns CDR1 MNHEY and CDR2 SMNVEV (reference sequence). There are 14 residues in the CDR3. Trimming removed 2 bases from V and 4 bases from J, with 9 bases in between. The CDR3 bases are TGTGCCAGCAGTTTAGCCGGGGGAAATCAGCCCCAGCATTTT. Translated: CASSLAGGNQPQHF.

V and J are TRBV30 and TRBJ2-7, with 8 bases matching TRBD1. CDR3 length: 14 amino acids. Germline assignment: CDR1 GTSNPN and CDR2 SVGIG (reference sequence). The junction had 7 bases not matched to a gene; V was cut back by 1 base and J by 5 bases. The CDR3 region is CAWSGDRQSNEQYF. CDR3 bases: TGTGCCTGGAGTGGGGACAGGCAAAGCAACGAGCAGTACTTC.

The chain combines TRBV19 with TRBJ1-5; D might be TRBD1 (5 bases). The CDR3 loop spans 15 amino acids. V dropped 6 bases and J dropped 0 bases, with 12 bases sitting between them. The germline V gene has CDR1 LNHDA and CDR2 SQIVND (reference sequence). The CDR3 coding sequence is TGTGCCAGTAGGACGACAGTGTCTAGCAATCAGCCCCAGCATTTT. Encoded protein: CASRTTVSSNQPQHF.

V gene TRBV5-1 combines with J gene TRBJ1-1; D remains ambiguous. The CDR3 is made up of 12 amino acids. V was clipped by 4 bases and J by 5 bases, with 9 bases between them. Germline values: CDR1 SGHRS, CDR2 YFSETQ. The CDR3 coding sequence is TGCGCCAGCAGCCGCGAGGGAACTGAAGCTTTCTTT. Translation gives CASSREGTEAFF. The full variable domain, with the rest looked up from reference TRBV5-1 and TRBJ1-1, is KAGVTQTPRYLIKTRGQQVTLSCSPISGHRSVSWYQQTPGQGLQFLFEYFSETQRNKGNFPGRFSGRQFSNSRSEMNVSTLELGDSALYLCASSREGTEAFFGQGTRLTVV.

CDR3 coding DNA: TGTGCCAGCAGTCCAGACAGCCTCTATGGCTACACCTTC. This encodes CASSPDSLYGYTF. V and J are TRBV12-3 or TRBV12-4 and TRBJ1-2, with D perhaps matching TRBD1 (5 bases). CDR3 size: 13 residues. The germline V and J ends were trimmed by 5 bases and 4 bases, with 11 bases remaining between them.

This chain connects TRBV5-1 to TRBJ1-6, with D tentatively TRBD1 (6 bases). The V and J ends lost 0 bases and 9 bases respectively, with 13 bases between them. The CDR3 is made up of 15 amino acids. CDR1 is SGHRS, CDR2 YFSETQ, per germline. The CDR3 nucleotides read TGCGCCAGCAGCTTGGGGGACACGCGTGGTTCACCCCTCCACTTT. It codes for CASSLGDTRGSPLHF.

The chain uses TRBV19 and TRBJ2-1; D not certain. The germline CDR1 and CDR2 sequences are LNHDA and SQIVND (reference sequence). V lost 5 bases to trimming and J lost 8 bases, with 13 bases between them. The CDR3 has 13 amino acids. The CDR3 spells CASSLLVDYEQFF. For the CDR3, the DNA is TGTGCCAGTAGTCTTCTCGTAGATTATGAGCAGTTCTTC.

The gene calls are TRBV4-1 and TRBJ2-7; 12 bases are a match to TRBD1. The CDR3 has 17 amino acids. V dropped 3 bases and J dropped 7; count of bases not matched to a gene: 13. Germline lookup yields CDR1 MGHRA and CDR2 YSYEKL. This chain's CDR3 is CASSHPIAGTGGVEQYF. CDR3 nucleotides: TGCGCCAGCAGCCACCCCATTGCGGGGACAGGGGGCGTGGAGCAGTACTTC.

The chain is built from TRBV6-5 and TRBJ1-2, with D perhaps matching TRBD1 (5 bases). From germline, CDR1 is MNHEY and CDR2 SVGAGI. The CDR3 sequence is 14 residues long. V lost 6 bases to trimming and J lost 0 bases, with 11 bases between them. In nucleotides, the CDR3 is TGTGCCAGCAGAAACAGGATAGCTAACTATGGCTACACCTTC. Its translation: CASRNRIANYGYTF.

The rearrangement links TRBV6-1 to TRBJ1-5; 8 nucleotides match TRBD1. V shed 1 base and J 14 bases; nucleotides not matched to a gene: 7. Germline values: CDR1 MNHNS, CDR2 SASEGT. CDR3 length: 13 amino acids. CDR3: CASSEVQRQGKHF. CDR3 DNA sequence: TGTGCCAGCAGTGAAGTTCAGAGACAGGGGAAGCATTTT.

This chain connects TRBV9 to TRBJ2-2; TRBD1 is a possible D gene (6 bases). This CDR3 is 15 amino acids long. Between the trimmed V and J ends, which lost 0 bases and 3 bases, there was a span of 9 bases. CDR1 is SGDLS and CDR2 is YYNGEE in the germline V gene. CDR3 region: CASSVGTVDTGELFF. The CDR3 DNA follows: TGTGCCAGCAGCGTAGGGACAGTTGACACCGGGGAGCTGTTTTTT.

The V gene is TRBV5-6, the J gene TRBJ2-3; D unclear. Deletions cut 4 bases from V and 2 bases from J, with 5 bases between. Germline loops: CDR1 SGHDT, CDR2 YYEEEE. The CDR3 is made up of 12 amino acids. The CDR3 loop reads CASSPFTDTQYF. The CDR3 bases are TGTGCCAGCAGCCCCTTCACAGATACGCAGTATTTT.

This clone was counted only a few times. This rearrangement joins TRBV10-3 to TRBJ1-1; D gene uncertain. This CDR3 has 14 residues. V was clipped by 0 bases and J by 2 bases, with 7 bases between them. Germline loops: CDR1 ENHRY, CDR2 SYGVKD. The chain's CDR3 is CAISESSSNTEAFF. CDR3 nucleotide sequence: TGTGCCATCAGTGAGTCTAGCTCTAACACTGAAGCTTTCTTT.

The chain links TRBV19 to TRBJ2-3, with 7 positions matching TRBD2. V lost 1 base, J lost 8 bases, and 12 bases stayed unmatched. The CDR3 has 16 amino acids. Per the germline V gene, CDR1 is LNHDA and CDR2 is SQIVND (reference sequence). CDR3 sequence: CASSIGSSGTLGTQYF. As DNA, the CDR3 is TGTGCCAGTAGTATAGGGTCCAGCGGGACGCTCGGTACGCAGTATTTT. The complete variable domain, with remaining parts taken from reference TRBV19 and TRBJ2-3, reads DGGITQSPKYLFRKEGQNVTLSCEQNLNHDAMYWYRQDPGQGLRLIYYSQIVNDFQKGDIAEGYSVSREKKESFPLTVTSAQKNPTAFYLCASSIGSSGTLGTQYFGPGTRLTVL.

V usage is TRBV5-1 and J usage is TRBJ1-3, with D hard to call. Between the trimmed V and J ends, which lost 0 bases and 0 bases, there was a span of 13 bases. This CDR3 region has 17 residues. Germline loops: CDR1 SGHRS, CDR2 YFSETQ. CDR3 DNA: TGCGCCAGCAGCTTGGCCGGAGGAGCTACCTCTGGAAACACCATATATTTT. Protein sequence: CASSLAGGATSGNTIYF.

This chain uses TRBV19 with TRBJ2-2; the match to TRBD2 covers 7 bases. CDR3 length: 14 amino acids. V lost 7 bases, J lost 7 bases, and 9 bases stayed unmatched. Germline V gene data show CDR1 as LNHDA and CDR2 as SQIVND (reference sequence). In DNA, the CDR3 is TGTGCCAGTATTCGGCGGGAGTATGACGGGGAGCTGTTTTTT. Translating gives CASIRREYDGELFF.

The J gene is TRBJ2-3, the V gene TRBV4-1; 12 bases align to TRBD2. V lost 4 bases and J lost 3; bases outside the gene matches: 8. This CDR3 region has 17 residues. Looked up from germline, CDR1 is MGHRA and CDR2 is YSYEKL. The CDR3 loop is CASSPHSTSGRTDTQYF. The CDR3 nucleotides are TGCGCCAGCAGCCCACACTCGACTAGCGGGAGAACAGATACGCAGTATTTT.